This T cell receptor (beta chain) was sequenced in a study of cytomegalovirus exposure and HLA in healthy donors. Data came from immunoSEQ multiplex PCR; TCRdb stores just in-frame clones and leaves some out. The table lists around 63,000 clones, 95% to 97% of them singletons, with more than 0.9% in the top ten. The sample was PBMCs. This receptor was identified in a woman younger than 30 in good health and CMV-seronegative.

The CDR3 region is CASSRTGLYEQYF. The CDR3, as DNA: TGTGCCAGCAGCAGAACAGGGCTATACGAGCAGTACTTC. The chain carries TRBV5-8 and TRBJ2-7; a possible D gene is TRBD1 (6 bases). The CDR3 is made up of 13 amino acids. From germline, CDR1 is SGHTS and CDR2 YDEGEE. Trimming took off 4 bases at V and 4 bases at J, with 12 bases between the two ends.